These T cell receptor beta chains were read from a single sample in a study of blood T cell repertoires in COVID-19. TCRdb keeps only in-frame clones here, not all; method: immunoSEQ multiplex PCR. The sample records hundreds of thousands of clones, about 87% being singletons. Sequenced input: peripheral blood. The receptors come from a human donor in a cohort sampled during active COVID-19. Both conserved end residues are part of each CDR3. The order of the fields is CDR3 length, D gene, clone size, V gene, J gene, CDR3 DNA, CDR3 protein. D genes are given only for firm matches. The size field is filled for only some rows; it gives once, few, many or a size class.

>13|TRBD2|NA|TRBV27|TRBJ2-3
TGTGCCAGCGTGCGGGAGGGAGAGGATACGCAGTATTTT
CASVREGEDTQYF
>14|NA|once|TRBV7-3|TRBJ2-3
TGTGCCAGCAGCTTAGATCGTTCTAGCTCCTTCCAGTATTTT
CASSLDRSSSFQYF
>16|TRBD1|NA|TRBV7-3|TRBJ2-6
TGTGCCAGCAGCTCGCAACAGGGGGCTGGGGCCAACGTCCTGACTTTC
CASSSQQGAGANVLTF
>13|NA|NA|TRBV2|TRBJ1-1
TGTGCCAGCATAGAGACAGCTCAGACTGAAGCTTTCTTT
CASIETAQTEAFF
>16|NA|NA|TRBV30|TRBJ2-7
TGTGCCTGGAGGGCCCAAAGTCTTTTAGGGGCCTACGAGCAGTACTTC
CAWRAQSLLGAYEQYF
>16|NA|once|TRBV4-2|TRBJ2-1
TGTGCCAGCAGCCAAGACCCTAGGAGCTCCTACAATGAGCAGTTCTTC
CASSQDPRSSYNEQFF
>13|NA|NA|TRBV5-4|TRBJ1-1
TGTGCCAGCTCTAGATTCATGAACACTGAAGCTTTCTTT
CASSRFMNTEAFF
>17|TRBD2|NA|TRBV19|TRBJ2-3
TGTGCCAGTAGTGGGGTAGCGGGGGGAACTAGCACAGATACGCAGTATTTT
CASSGVAGGTSTDTQYF
>17|NA|NA|TRBV7-9|TRBJ1-1
TGTGCCAGCAGCTCCCCCCCGGGGACACTCATGAACACTGAAGCTTTCTTT
CASSSPPGTLMNTEAFF
>18|TRBD1|NA|TRBV3-1/TRBV3-2|TRBJ2-5
TGTGCCAGCAGCCAAGAAGACAGGGAGTCGGTCACCCAAGAGACCCAGTACTTC
CASSQEDRESVTQETQYF
>14|NA|NA|TRBV6-5|TRBJ2-5
TGTGCCAGCAGTCCCCCCGACCGGAGTGAGACCCAGTACTTC
CASSPPDRSETQYF
>15|TRBD1|NA|TRBV2|TRBJ2-2
TGTGCCAGCAGGACCGGGACAGGGAACACCGGGGAGCTGTTTTTT
CASRTGTGNTGELFF
>13|NA|NA|TRBV29-1|TRBJ2-1
TGCAGCGTTGGACGGGAATCGGACAATGAGCAGTTCTTC
CSVGRESDNEQFF
>15|NA|NA|TRBV2|TRBJ2-3
TGTGCCAGCAGTGAATTAGTTCCCGGCACAGATACGCAGTATTTT
CASSELVPGTDTQYF
>16|NA|NA|TRBV5-1|TRBJ2-2
TGCGCCAGCAGCTTGGACGGTAGCGGGAACACCGGGGAGCTGTTTTTT
CASSLDGSGNTGELFF
>17|TRBD1|NA|TRBV10-2|TRBJ2-5
TGCGCCAGCAGTCGAACCCGGGACAGGGGAGGCGGCGAGACCCAGTACTTC
CASSRTRDRGGGETQYF
>17|TRBD2|NA|TRBV9|TRBJ2-3
TGTGCCAGCAGCCCATTAACGACTAGCGGAAGCACAGATACGCAGTATTTT
CASSPLTTSGSTDTQYF
>13|NA|NA|TRBV30|TRBJ1-2
TGTGCCTGGATTCTCCCACAGGGAGATGGCTACACCTTC
CAWILPQGDGYTF
>13|NA|NA|TRBV6-5|TRBJ1-1
TGTGCCAGCGGGCGGGGGGCTGGAACTGAAGCTTTCTTT
CASGRGAGTEAFF
>14|TRBD1|NA|TRBV28|TRBJ1-1
TGTGCCAGCAAGACGGGACAGTCAAACACTGAAGCTTTCTTT
CASKTGQSNTEAFF
>14|NA|NA|TRBV28|TRBJ1-4
TGTGCCAGCAGTTTAGAGCTTACGGGTGAAAAACTGTTTTTT
CASSLELTGEKLFF
>14|TRBD1|NA|TRBV11-2|TRBJ1-2
TGTGCCAGCAGCCCGGGGACAGGGCACTATGGCTACACCTTC
CASSPGTGHYGYTF
>13|NA|NA|TRBV7-9|TRBJ1-4
TGTGCCAGCAGCCAGGATCTTAATGAAAAACTGTTTTTT
CASSQDLNEKLFF
>15|NA|NA|TRBV19|TRBJ1-1
TGTGCCAGTAGTCCCCAGTCTTCAAGGAACACTGAAGCTTTCTTT
CASSPQSSRNTEAFF
>14|TRBD1|NA|TRBV7-9|TRBJ1-1
TGTGCCAGCAGCTCACCCGGGACAGGGGCCGCAGCTTTCTTT
CASSSPGTGAAAFF
>15|NA|NA|TRBV9|TRBJ2-1
TGTGCCAGCAGCGTAGGGCCGGGGGTTATCAATGAGCAGTTCTTC
CASSVGPGVINEQFF
>17|NA|NA|TRBV18|TRBJ1-3
TGTGCCAGCTCATCCACCGCCTTAACAAGCTCTGGAAACACCATATATTTT
CASSSTALTSSGNTIYF
>17|TRBD1|NA|TRBV7-8|TRBJ1-5
TGTGCCAGCAGCTTTACCCGGGACAGGGGGGGATGGCAGCCCCAGCATTTT
CASSFTRDRGGWQPQHF
>14|NA|NA|TRBV30|TRBJ1-3
TGTGCCTGGAGTCCCCGGACAGCTGGAAACACCATATATTTT
CAWSPRTAGNTIYF
>17|TRBD2|NA|TRBV19|TRBJ2-1
TGTGCCAGTAGTTTATCAGCGGGGGGCCATCTTAACAATGAGCAGTTCTTC
CASSLSAGGHLNNEQFF
>14|TRBD1|NA|TRBV5-1|TRBJ2-3
TGCGCCAGCAGCGTAGACAGGGGCACAGATACGCAGTATTTT
CASSVDRGTDTQYF
>16|TRBD1|NA|TRBV28|TRBJ2-7
TGTGCCAGCAATCCTCCCGGACAGGGAGATTCCTACGAGCAGTACTTC
CASNPPGQGDSYEQYF
>16|TRBD1|NA|TRBV5-5|TRBJ1-2
TGTGCCAGCAGCTTTACCCACAGGGGCGCAGACTATGGCTACACCTTC
CASSFTHRGADYGYTF
>12|NA|NA|TRBV12-3/TRBV12-4|TRBJ1-6
TGTGCCAGCAGTCCCCAAAATTCACCCCTCCACTTT
CASSPQNSPLHF
>16|NA|NA|TRBV7-3|TRBJ1-1
TGTGCCAGCAGCTTAACGGGGGGGCAGGTCCAATCTGAAGCTTTCTTT
CASSLTGGQVQSEAFF
>14|TRBD2|NA|TRBV28|TRBJ2-4
TGTGCCAGCAGTGCGACTAGCGGGAGGGACATTCAGTACTTC
CASSATSGRDIQYF
>13|TRBD1|NA|TRBV29-1|TRBJ2-1
TGCAGCGAGTCACGGGACAGGGACAGTGAGCAGTTCTTC
CSESRDRDSEQFF
>15|TRBD1|NA|TRBV5-1|TRBJ1-6
TGCGCCAGCAGCCCCCGGGACAGGGGTAATTCACCCCTCCACTTT
CASSPRDRGNSPLHF
>15|TRBD1|NA|TRBV6-1|TRBJ2-7
TGTGCCAGCAGTGAAAGGGGGACAGGGTCCTACGAGCAGTACTTC
CASSERGTGSYEQYF
>15|NA|NA|TRBV4-1|TRBJ1-3
TGCGCCAGCAGCCACGGTCTTCAACGCGGAAACACCATATATTTT
CASSHGLQRGNTIYF
>13|NA|NA|TRBV24-1|TRBJ2-1
TGTGCCACCAGTCCTGGAGATATCAATGAGCAGTTCTTC
CATSPGDINEQFF
>12|NA|NA|TRBV28|TRBJ2-3
TGTGCCAGCAGTGCCTCGAGGGATACGCAGTATTTT
CASSASRDTQYF
>15|TRBD2|NA|TRBV19|TRBJ2-3
TGTGCCAGTAGTATCAAGCGGGGGAGCACAGATACGCAGTATTTT
CASSIKRGSTDTQYF
>16|NA|NA|TRBV19|TRBJ1-5
TGTGCCAGTAGTATGAGGCAGCTGTATAGCAATCAGCCCCAGCATTTT
CASSMRQLYSNQPQHF
>14|TRBD1|once|TRBV5-5|TRBJ1-5
TGTGCCAGCAGCTCGCAGGGGGCCGATGGGGCCCAGCATTTT
CASSSQGADGAQHF
>16|TRBD1|many|TRBV19|TRBJ2-2
TGTGCCAGTAGACCCGGGGACAGGGGTAACACCGGGGAGCTGTTTTTT
CASRPGDRGNTGELFF
>11|NA|NA|TRBV11-2|TRBJ2-2
TGTGCCTTCCTAGTCGCCGGGGAGCTGTTTTTT
CAFLVAGELFF
>14|TRBD1|NA|TRBV19|TRBJ1-1
TGTGCCAGTAGTACTAGGGGACAGAGCACTGAAGCTTTCTTT
CASSTRGQSTEAFF